This TCR beta chain was recovered during a study of cytomegalovirus exposure and HLA in healthy donors. Looking at the study overall: Earlier, some 170 million T cells were analyzed, and 90 million to 120 million unique TCR beta sequences were found among them.

The CDR3 length is 13 residues. Germline loops: CDR1 SGHAT, CDR2 FQNNGV. Trimming removed 1 base from V and 6 bases from J, with 9 bases in between. General observations from the study: Some V segments, TRBV6-2 and TRBV6-3 among them, were indistinguishable and were therefore excluded.

This clone was seen a few times. Antigen specificity is unknown. The PCR used 60 Vbeta and 13 Jbeta primers. Profiling relied on immunoSEQ multiplex PCR, and the TCRdb table lists in-frame clones only, not all of them. The sample shows some 200,000 clones, approximately 78% of them seen only once. The sequenced sample was PBMCs. This sequence was found in a woman aged 18-29 years in good health and CMV-seronegative. V and J are TRBV11-2 and TRBJ1-2, with a possible D match to TRBD1 (5 bases). Here the CDR3 DNA reads TGTGCCAGCAGCTTAGGACAGTTAGATGGCTACACCTTC. The encoded protein is CASSLGQLDGYTF. The full variable domain, its missing parts supplied by reference TRBV11-2 and TRBJ1-2, is EAGVAQSPRYKIIEKRQSVAFWCNPISGHATLYWYQQILGQGPKLLIQFQNNGVVDDSQLPKDRFSAERLKGVDSTLKIQPAKLEDSAVYLCASSLGQLDGYTFGSGTRLTVV.